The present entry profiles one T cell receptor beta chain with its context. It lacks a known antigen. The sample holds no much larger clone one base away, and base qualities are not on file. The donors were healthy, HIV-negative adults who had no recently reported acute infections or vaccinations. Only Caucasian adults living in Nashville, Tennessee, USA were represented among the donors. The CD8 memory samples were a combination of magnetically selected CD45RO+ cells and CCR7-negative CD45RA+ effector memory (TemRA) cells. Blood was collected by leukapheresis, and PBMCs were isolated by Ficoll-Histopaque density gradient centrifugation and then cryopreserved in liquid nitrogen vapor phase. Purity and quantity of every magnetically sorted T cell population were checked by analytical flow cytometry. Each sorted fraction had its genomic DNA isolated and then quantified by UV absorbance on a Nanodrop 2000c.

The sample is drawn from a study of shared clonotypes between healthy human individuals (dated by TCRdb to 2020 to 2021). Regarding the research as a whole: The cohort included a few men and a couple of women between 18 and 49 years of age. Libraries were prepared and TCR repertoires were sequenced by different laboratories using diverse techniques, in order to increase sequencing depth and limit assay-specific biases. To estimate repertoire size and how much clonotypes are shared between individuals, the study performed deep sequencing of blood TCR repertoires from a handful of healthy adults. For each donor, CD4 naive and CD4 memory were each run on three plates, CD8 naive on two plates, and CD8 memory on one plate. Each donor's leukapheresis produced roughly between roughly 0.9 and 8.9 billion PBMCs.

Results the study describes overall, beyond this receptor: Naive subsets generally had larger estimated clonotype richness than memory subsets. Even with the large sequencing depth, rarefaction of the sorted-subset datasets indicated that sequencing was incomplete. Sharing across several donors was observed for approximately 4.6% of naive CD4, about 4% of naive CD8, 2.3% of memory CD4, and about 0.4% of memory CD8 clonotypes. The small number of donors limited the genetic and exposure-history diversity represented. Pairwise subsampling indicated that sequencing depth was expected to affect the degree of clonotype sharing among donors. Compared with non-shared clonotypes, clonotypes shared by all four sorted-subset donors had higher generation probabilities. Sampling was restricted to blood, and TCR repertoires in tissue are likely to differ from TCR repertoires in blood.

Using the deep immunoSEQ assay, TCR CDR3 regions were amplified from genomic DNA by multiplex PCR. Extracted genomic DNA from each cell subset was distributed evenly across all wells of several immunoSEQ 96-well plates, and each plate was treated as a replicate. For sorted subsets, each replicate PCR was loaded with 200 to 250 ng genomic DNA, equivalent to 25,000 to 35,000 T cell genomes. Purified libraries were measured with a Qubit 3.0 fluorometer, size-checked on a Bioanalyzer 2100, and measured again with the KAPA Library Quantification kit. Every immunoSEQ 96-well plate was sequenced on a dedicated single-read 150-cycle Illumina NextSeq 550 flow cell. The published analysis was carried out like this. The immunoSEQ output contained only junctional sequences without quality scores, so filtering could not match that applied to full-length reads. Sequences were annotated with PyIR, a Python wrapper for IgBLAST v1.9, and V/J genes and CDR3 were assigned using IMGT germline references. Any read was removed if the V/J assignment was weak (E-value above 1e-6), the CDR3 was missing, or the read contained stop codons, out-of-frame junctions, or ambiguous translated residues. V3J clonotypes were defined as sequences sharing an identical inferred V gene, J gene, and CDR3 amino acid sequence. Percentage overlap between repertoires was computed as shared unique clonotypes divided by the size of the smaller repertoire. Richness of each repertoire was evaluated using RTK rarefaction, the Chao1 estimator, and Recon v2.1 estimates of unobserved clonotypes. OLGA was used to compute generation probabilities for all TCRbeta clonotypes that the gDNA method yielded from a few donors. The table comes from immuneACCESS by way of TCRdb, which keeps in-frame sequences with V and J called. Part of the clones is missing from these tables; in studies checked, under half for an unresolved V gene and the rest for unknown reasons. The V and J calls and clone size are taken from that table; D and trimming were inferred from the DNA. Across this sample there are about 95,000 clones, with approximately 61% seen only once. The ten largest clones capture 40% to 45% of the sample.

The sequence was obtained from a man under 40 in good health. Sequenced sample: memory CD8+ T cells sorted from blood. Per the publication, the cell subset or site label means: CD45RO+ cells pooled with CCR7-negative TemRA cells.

In nucleotides, the sequence is TGTGCCAGCTCACCAAGGGGGCAGACGGGTGAAGCTTTCTTT. It specifies CASSPRGQTGEAFF. This chain joins TRBV18 to TRBJ1-1, with TRBD1 matching 7 junction bases. After removal of 2 bases from V and 7 bases from J, the junction retains 7 bases not matched to a gene. The CDR3 holds 14 amino acids from the cysteine to the phenylalanine. The kept DNA is CDR3 alone, 42 bases in frame from the first base. According to the germline V gene, CDR1 reads KGHSH and CDR2 reads LQKENI.